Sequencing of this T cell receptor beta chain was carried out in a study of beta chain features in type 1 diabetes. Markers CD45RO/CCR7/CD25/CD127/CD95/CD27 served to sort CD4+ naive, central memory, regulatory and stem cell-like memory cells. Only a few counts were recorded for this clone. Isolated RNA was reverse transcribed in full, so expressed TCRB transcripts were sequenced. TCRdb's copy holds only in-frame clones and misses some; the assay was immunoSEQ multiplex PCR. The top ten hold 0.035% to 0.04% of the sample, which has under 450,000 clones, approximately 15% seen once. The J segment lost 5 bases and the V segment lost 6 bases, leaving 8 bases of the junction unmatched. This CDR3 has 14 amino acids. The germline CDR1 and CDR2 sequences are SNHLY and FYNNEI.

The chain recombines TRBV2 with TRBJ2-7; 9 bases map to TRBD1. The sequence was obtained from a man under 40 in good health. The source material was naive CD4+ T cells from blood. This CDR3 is CASRTGTGYHEQYV. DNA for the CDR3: TGTGCCAGCAGGACCGGGACAGGGTACCACGAGCAGTACGTC.